This T cell receptor (beta chain) was captured by sequencing in a study of blood T cells in healthy people across ages. Donation came from healthy Caucasian individuals in Russia who were aged about 6 to 95. The table lists this clonotype with a few counts. It was with a sample-barcoded 5' primer and a J-beta primer mix that a second PCR of roughly 7 to 12 cycles was run. MiXCR was run by TCRdb on the 5' RACE reads, yielding one entry per CDR3 protein. The table shows about 930,000 distinct CDR3 sequences, with almost 30% occurring only once. Trimming removed 5 bases from V and 0 bases from J; junction bases left unmatched: 7. The CDR3 loop spans 18 amino acids. The same sample was also studied in work on T cells of mothers and their children. As that study records: At a sensitivity of roughly 91 clones per million clonotypes, no persistent microchimeric T cell clones appeared.

The sample was blood. The chain employs TRBV12-3 or TRBV12-4 and TRBJ2-3; 14 bases fit TRBD2. The receptor comes from a woman between 40 and 50 years old in good health. The CDR3 loop reads CASSRPGLAGASTDTQYF. The CDR3 region has the DNA TGTGCCAGCAGTCGACCGGGACTAGCGGGGGCCAGCACAGATACGCAGTATTTT.